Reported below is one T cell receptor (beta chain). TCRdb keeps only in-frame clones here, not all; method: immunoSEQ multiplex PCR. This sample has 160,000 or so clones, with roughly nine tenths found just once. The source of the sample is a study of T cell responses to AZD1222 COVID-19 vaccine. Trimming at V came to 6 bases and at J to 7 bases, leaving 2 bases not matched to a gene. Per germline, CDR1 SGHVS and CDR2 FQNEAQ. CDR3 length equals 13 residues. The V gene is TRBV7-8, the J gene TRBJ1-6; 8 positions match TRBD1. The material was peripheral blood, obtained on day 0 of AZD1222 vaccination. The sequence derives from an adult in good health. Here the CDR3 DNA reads TGTGCCAGCAGTGGGGACAGGAATTCACCCCTCCACTTT. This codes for CASSGDRNSPLHF.